The clone carrying this TCR beta chain was counted ten times or more. Its target is unknown. V was pared by 5 bases and J by 2 bases, with 12 bases between. Germline V gene data show CDR1 as SGHTA and CDR2 as FQGNSA. The CDR3 has 14 residues. These data are taken from a study of T cell repertoires in cytomegalovirus infection. Overall study: Recently identified HLA-C-restricted and well-studied HLA-B-restricted CMV epitopes were used. It was the public TCR beta signatures that indicated both CMV infection and matching HLA type. Overall study findings and caveats: The study identified carriers of CMV plus the relevant HLA from cumulative public TCR beta family frequency.

One entry per CDR3 protein, called by TCRdb with MiXCR from the reads. The repertoire holds about half a million distinct CDR3 sequences, with about 33% as singletons. The specimen comprised cultured PBMCs, sampled from culture after CMV antigen stimulation. The receptor's source is a human donor in good health (CMV status not recorded). Some clones in this sample may be carry-over from other donors' samples. The chain employs TRBV7-2 and TRBJ1-1, with D unresolved. Here the CDR3 reads CASSPTLLNTEAFF. CDR3 sequence (DNA): TGTGCCAGCAGCCCTACGCTCCTCAACACTGAAGCTTTCTTT.